This T cell receptor beta chain came from a study of vaccination and CD4 T cells after COVID-19 (dated by TCRdb to between 2021 and 2023). About the full investigation: Every convalescent patient had a positive nasal swab PCR test for SARS-CoV-2, with mild disease in under ten patients and severe disease in one. Six males and four females were included in the convalescent cohort, with two Hispanic individuals, seven Caucasians, two Asians and one multiracial person represented. Participants received two doses of either the Pfizer-BioNTech BNT162b2 vaccine (n=8) or the Moderna mRNA-1273 vaccine (n=2). In roughly 11 COVID-19 convalescent patients and a handful of infection-naive healthy vaccine recipients, the spike-specific CD4+ TCR repertoire before mRNA vaccination was compared with the repertoire after mRNA vaccination. Post-COVID blood samples were collected from convalescent patients a median of approximately 93 days after diagnosis, with a range of roughly 30 to 161 days. Control cultures used a CEFX viral epitope pool as positive control, an HIV-1 Nef peptide pool as negative control, or no peptide. Post-vaccine blood samples were taken a median of about 72 days after the second vaccine dose, with a range of 14 to 241 days. Culture stimuli were overlapping spike peptide pools from SARS-CoV-2 and from the common cold coronaviruses HCoV-NL63, HCoV-OC43 and HCoV-229E.

The V end loses 1 base and the J end loses 8 bases, and a stretch of 6 bases separates them. The CDR3 numbers 12 residues from cysteine through phenylalanine. The retained sequence is limited to the CDR3, 36 bases, with the frame set at the first base. The germline V gene (reference sequence) specifies SEHNR as CDR1 and FQNEAQ as CDR2. Paper-wide results and their limitations: Relatively few convalescent patients were included in the study, and early timepoints after natural infection were not analyzed. Of the vaccine-specific clones in convalescent patients, 304 of 307, or nearly all, reacted only to SARS-CoV-2 spike and did not cross-react with common cold coronaviruses. The median count of SARS-CoV-2-reactive clonotypes went up from 21 after infection to 38 after vaccination, although the change was not significant. In convalescent patients, a median 86.3% of post-vaccine SARS-CoV-2-reactive clones were detected only after vaccination, suggesting vaccine-specific priming.

Library method: PCR. TCR sequencing of DNA from cultured CD4+ T cells used the Oncomine TCR Beta short-read assay at the Johns Hopkins FTIC core. The QIAamp micro DNA kit was used to extract genomic DNA from the cultured CD4+ T cells. Oncomine TCR Beta libraries from cultured CD4+ T cells were pooled with unique dual indexes and sequenced on an Illumina iSeq 100. Per the original workflow: Non-productive sequences were removed, and CDR3s not starting with C, not ending with F or W, or shorter than 7 amino acids were discarded. The MANAFEST web application was used to identify antigen-specific clonotypes by comparing peptide-stimulated wells against reference wells and other culture wells. For a clone to be called positive, the clone needed an FDR below 0.05, an odds ratio above 5, and a productive frequency above 0.1% in at least two of three replicate wells. A clonotype counted as cross-reactive if it showed significant expansion both in the SARS-CoV-2 spike wells and in at least one common cold coronavirus spike condition. Levenshtein distances (stringdist) and unrooted phylogenetic trees (ape) in R version 3.6.1 were used to assess CDR3 homology. Clones were called with MiXCR by TCRdb after fastp trimmed the public reads at Q25, and only in-frame beta chains were retained. Rows are combined by CDR3 protein, so each entry shows the most common genes and DNA. TCRdb's processing, not the study's, gives the V and J calls here. The sample table holds around 16,000 distinct CDR3 sequences, of which roughly half were seen once. The ten largest clones capture 3.5% to 4.5% of the sample.

The treatment or condition label of this sample denotes: approximately nine-day PBMC culture with coronavirus spike peptide pools or control peptides (ViraFEST assay). The study used the ViraFEST assay, which expanded antigen-specific T cells with peptide pools and then identified expanded clonotypes by TCR sequencing. The convalescent patients' positive SARS-CoV-2 PCR tests fell between March and December 2020, which was before the Alpha, Beta and Delta variants emerged in the United States. About 2 million PBMCs per well were cultured in IMDM with approximately 4.9% human AB serum and roughly 10 IU/ml IL-2, plus 10 ug/ml peptide pools. On days 3 and 7, half of the culture medium was replaced with fresh IL-2-containing medium. After 9 to 11 days of culture, CD4+ T cells were isolated by negative selection with the EasySep CD4+ T cell isolation kit. Ficoll-Paque Plus gradient centrifugation was used to isolate PBMCs from whole blood, and the isolated PBMCs were then either used fresh or cryopreserved at -140C. Triplicate wells were generally used for each culture condition.

About this clonotype itself: Its specific antigen is unknown. No base quality information exists; no much larger clone differs at one position.

Sequenced material: CD4+ T cells from blood, cultured in vitro, taken before SARS-CoV-2 vaccination. This sequence originates from a human donor who had recovered from COVID-19. The V and J segments used are TRBV7-9 and TRBJ1-5; the D gene remains uncertain. The nucleotide sequence is TGTGCCAGCAGCTTAGGGTCCGAGCCCCAGCATTTT. It translates to CASSLGSEPQHF. The entire variable domain, with the stretches around the CDR3 drawn from the reference TRBV7-9 and TRBJ1-5 proteins, is DTGVSQNPRHKITKRGQNVTFRCDPISEHNRLYWYRQTLGQGPEFLTYFQNEAQLEKSRLLSDRFSAERPKGSFSTLEIQRTEQGDSAMYLCASSLGSEPQHFGDGTRLSIL.